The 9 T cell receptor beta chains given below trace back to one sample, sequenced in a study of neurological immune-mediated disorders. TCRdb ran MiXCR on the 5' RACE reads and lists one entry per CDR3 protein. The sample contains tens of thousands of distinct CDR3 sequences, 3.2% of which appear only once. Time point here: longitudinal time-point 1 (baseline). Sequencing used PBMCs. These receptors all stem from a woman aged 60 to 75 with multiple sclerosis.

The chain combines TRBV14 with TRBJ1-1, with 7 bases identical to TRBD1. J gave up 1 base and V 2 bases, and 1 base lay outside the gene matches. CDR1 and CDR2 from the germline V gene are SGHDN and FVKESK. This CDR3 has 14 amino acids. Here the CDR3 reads CASSQYRGNTEAFF. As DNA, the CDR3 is TGTGCCAGCAGCCAATACAGGGGGAACACTGAAGCTTTCTTT.

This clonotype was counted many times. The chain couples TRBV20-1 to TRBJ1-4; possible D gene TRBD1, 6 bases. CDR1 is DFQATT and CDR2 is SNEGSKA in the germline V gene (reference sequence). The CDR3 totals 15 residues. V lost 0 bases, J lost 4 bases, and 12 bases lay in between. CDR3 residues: CSARDPDRFNEKLFF. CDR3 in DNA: TGCAGTGCTAGAGATCCCGACAGGTTTAATGAAAAACTGTTTTTT.

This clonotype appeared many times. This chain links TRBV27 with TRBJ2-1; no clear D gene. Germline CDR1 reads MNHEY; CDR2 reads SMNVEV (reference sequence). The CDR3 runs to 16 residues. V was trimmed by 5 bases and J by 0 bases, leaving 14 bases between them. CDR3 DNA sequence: TGTGCCAGCAGTGAACAGAGGTTCAGCTCCTACAATGAGCAGTTCTTC. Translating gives CASSEQRFSSYNEQFF.

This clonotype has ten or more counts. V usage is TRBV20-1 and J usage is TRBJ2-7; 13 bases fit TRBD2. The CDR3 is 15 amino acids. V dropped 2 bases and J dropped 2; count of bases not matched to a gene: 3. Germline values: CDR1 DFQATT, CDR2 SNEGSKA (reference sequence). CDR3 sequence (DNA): TGCAGTGCTAGAAAACTAGCGGGGGGGCCCTACGAGCAGTACTTC. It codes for CSARKLAGGPYEQYF.

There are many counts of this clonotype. CDR3 protein: CASSVSARTNTEAFF. CDR3 DNA: TGTGCCAGCAGCGTATCAGCCCGGACGAACACTGAAGCTTTCTTT. This chain joins TRBV9 and TRBJ1-1; D remains ambiguous. The CDR3 length is 15 residues. CDR1 is SGDLS and CDR2 is YYNGEE in the germline V gene. V was trimmed by 1 base and J by 1 base, leaving 11 bases between them.

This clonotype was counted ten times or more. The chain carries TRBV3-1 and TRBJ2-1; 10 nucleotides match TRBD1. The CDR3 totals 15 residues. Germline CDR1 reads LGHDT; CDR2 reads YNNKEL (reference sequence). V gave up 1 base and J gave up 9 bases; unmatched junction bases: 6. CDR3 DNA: TGTGCCAGCAGCCAAGTGAGGACAGGGGGTTTTGAGCAGTTCTTC. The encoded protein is CASSQVRTGGFEQFF.

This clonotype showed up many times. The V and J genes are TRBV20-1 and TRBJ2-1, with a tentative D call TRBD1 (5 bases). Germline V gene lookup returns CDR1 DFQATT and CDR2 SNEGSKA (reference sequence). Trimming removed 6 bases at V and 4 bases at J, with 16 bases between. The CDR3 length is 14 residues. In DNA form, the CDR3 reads TGCAGTGCGCCTGCCTGGGGCCGATACAATGAGCAGTTCTTC. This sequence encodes CSAPAWGRYNEQFF.

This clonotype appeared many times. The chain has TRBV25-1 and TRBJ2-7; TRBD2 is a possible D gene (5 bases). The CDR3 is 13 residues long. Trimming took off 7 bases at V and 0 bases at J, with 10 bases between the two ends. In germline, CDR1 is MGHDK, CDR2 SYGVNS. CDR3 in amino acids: CASTGVGSYEQYF. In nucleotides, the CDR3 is TGTGCCAGCACCGGGGTGGGCTCCTACGAGCAGTACTTC.

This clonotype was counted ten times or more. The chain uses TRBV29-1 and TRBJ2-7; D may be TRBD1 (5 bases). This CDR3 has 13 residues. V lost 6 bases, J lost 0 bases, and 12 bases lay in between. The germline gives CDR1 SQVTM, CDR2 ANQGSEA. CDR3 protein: CSVWTKSSYEQYF. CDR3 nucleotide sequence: TGCAGCGTCTGGACAAAGAGCTCCTACGAGCAGTACTTC.